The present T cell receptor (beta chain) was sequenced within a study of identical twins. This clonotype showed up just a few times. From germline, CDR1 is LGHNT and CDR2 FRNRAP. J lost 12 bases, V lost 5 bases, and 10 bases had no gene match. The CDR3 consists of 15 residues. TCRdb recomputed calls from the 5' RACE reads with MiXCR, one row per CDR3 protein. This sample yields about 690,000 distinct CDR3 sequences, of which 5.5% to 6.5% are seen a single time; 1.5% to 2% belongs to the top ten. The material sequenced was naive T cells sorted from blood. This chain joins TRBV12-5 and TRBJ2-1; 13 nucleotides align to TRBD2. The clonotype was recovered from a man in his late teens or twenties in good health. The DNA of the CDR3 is TGTGCTAGTGGTGGGACTAGCGGGAACAGAGGGGCGCAGTTCTTC. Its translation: CASGGTSGNRGAQFF.